These 20 T cell receptor beta chains were sequenced from one sample in a study of cytomegalovirus exposure and HLA in healthy donors. It was with 60 Vbeta and 13 Jbeta primers that the PCR ran. Profiling relied on immunoSEQ multiplex PCR, and the TCRdb table lists in-frame clones only, not all of them. The table lists 150,000 to 200,000 clones, roughly 82% of them singletons. The sequenced material came from PBMCs. The source is a woman between 50 and 59 years old in good health and CMV-seropositive.

The chain uses TRBV6-5 and TRBJ1-1; 7 nucleotides line up with TRBD1. V lost 2 bases to trimming and J lost 0 bases; unmatched junction nucleotides: 3. The CDR3 is 15 amino acids. Per the germline V gene, CDR1 is MNHEY and CDR2 is SVGAGI. This chain's CDR3 is CASSYVGQVNTEAFF. Here the CDR3 DNA reads TGTGCCAGCAGTTACGTAGGACAGGTGAACACTGAAGCTTTCTTT.

CDR3 protein: CASSHGMTSGGWETQYF. Here the CDR3 DNA reads TGTGCCAGCAGCCACGGAATGACTAGCGGGGGTTGGGAGACCCAGTACTTC. The V gene is TRBV14, the J gene TRBJ2-5, with TRBD2 identical over 12 bases. Germline CDR1 reads SGHDN; CDR2 reads FVKESK. CDR3 length equals 17 residues. V lost 3 bases and J lost 5; bases outside the gene matches: 10.

This clone was counted between two and nine times. The rearrangement links TRBV6-5 to TRBJ1-4; D unclear. This CDR3 contains 16 residues. The V gene's germline CDR1 is MNHEY and CDR2 SVGAGI. The germline V and J ends were trimmed by 4 bases and 7 bases, with 19 bases remaining between them. CDR3 bases: TGTGCCAGCAGTTCCCTCCCGACTCTCGGCGTTGAAAAACTGTTTTTT. It encodes CASSSLPTLGVEKLFF.

The table lists this clone with a few counts. The rearrangement links TRBV7-9 to TRBJ2-2, with unresolved D. This CDR3 spans 12 amino acids. CDR1 and CDR2 (germline): SEHNR, FQNEAQ (reference sequence). V was shortened by 4 bases and J by 7 bases, with 7 bases between the two germline ends. The CDR3 region has the DNA TGTGCCAGCAGCTCTGAGGACGGGGAGCTGTTTTTT. Amino acids: CASSSEDGELFF.

The chain is built from TRBV10-3 and TRBJ1-3; 8 bases line up with TRBD1. Germline-derived CDR1 and CDR2 are ENHRY and SYGVKD. This CDR3 region has 17 residues. The ends lost 10 bases at V and 2 bases at J; junction bases unmatched: 16. The DNA of the CDR3 is TGTGCCACCCGGACAGGGCCCGCCCGGGGCACTGGAAACACCATATATTTT. This codes for CATRTGPARGTGNTIYF.

This clone has a single count. V usage is TRBV5-6 and J usage is TRBJ1-5; the D gene is possibly TRBD1 (5 bases). The V and J ends lost 0 bases and 0 bases respectively, with 16 bases between them. CDR3 length: 18 amino acids. The V gene's germline CDR1 is SGHDT and CDR2 YYEEEE. This CDR3 reads CASSLGRGQAYSNQPQHF. The CDR3, as DNA: TGTGCCAGCAGCTTGGGTAGAGGACAAGCCTATAGCAATCAGCCCCAGCATTTT.

The chain has TRBV4-2 and TRBJ2-3, with TRBD2 matching over 12 bases. The germline V gene has CDR1 LGHNA and CDR2 YNFKEQ. J lost 2 bases, V lost 3 bases, and 15 bases had no gene match. There are 20 residues in the CDR3. The CDR3 protein is CASSHHQFSTSGGTTDTQYF. Written as DNA, the CDR3 is TGTGCCAGCAGCCACCACCAATTTTCGACTAGCGGGGGAACCACAGATACGCAGTATTTT.

The chain couples TRBV5-8 to TRBJ1-2; no clear D gene. CDR1 is SGHTS and CDR2 is YDEGEE in the germline V gene. The CDR3 is made up of 14 amino acids. Trimming took 0 bases from V and 2 from J, leaving 8 bases between them. For the CDR3, the DNA is TGTGCCAGCAGCTTGGACCGCCGGAACTATGGCTACACCTTC. It translates to CASSLDRRNYGYTF.

This chain uses TRBV6-1 with TRBJ1-5, with D possibly being TRBD1 (5 bases). Looked up from germline, CDR1 is MNHNS and CDR2 is SASEGT. CDR3 size: 14 residues. V gave up 10 bases and J gave up 4 bases, with 17 bases separating them. CDR3 coding DNA: TGTGCCATCCAAATGGTCGGGGGGAATCAGCCCCAGCATTTT. This encodes CAIQMVGGNQPQHF.

This CDR3 is CASRGLPYEQYF. The CDR3 DNA is TGTGCCAGCCGGGGACTACCCTACGAGCAGTACTTC. The rearrangement links TRBV28 to TRBJ2-7; 7 positions agree with TRBD2. Trimming removed 8 bases from V and 2 bases from J; junction bases left unmatched: 3. Germline assignment: CDR1 MDHEN and CDR2 SYDVKM. There are 12 residues in the CDR3.

Comment on this clone: The junction differs from germline at one of its ends, possibly a read error. This chain joins TRBV7-9 and TRBJ2-7; possible D gene TRBD2, 6 bases. Per germline, CDR1 SEHNR and CDR2 FQNEAQ (reference sequence). The CDR3 contains 18 residues. In DNA, the CDR3 is TGTTCCAGCAGCCCCGGGGGAGGTTTGGAGAGGGGCTCCTACGAGCAGTACTTC. This codes for CSSSPGGGLERGSYEQYF.

The chain combines TRBV19 with TRBJ2-5, with TRBD2 matching over 7 bases. Trimming removed 0 bases from V and 4 bases from J; junction bases left unmatched: 2. The CDR3 runs to 14 residues. Germline-derived CDR1 and CDR2 are LNHDA and SQIVND (reference sequence). CDR3 bases: TGTGCCAGTAGTATAGAGGGAGGGGCAGAGACCCAGTACTTC. It yields the protein CASSIEGGAETQYF.

This clone was seen once. The CDR3 bases are TGTGCCAGCAGCTTATACTGGGCTAGCGGGGGCGGGTCCTACAATGAGCAGTTCTTC. It yields the protein CASSLYWASGGGSYNEQFF. The rearrangement joins TRBV7-6 to TRBJ2-1; 10 positions agree with TRBD2. V dropped 2 bases and J dropped 1; count of bases not matched to a gene: 11. CDR1 is SGHVS and CDR2 is FNYEAQ in the germline V gene. There are 19 residues in the CDR3.

The chain carries TRBV6-6 and TRBJ1-2, with 11 bases that match TRBD1. This CDR3 has 16 residues. The junction had 5 bases not matched to a gene; V was cut back by 2 bases and J by 3 bases. From germline, CDR1 is MNHNY and CDR2 SVGAGI (reference sequence). The DNA for the CDR3 is TGTGCCAGCAGTTACGGGACAGGGGGTGTACACTATGGCTACACCTTC. As protein: CASSYGTGGVHYGYTF.

The V and J genes are TRBV6-1 and TRBJ1-5; the match to TRBD1 covers 9 bases. CDR3 length: 14 residues. Germline V gives CDR1 MNHNS, CDR2 SASEGT. The V and J ends lost 5 bases and 6 bases, in that order; junction bases with no gene match: 5. CDR3 nucleotides: TGTGCCAGCAGTCCTACAGGGGGCGGTCAGCCCCAGCATTTT. As protein: CASSPTGGGQPQHF.

The CDR3 nucleotides read TGTGCCTGGAGTAATCGGAAGCGGACTAACACAGATACGCAGTATTTT. This translates into CAWSNRKRTNTDTQYF. This chain uses TRBV30 with TRBJ2-3; tentative D call: TRBD2 (6 bases). V gave up 2 bases and J gave up 2 bases, with 17 bases separating them. CDR1 and CDR2 (germline): GTSNPN, SVGIG (reference sequence). This CDR3 contains 16 residues.

The V gene is TRBV11-2, the J gene TRBJ2-5; 9 nucleotides align to TRBD1. CDR1 is SGHAT, CDR2 FQNNGV, per germline. The ends lost 4 bases at V and 0 bases at J; junction bases unmatched: 3. CDR3 length equals 15 residues. The CDR3 loop reads CASSSDRGDQETQYF. In nucleotides, the CDR3 is TGTGCCAGCAGCTCGGACAGGGGAGACCAAGAGACCCAGTACTTC. Looking up the rest from reference TRBV11-2 and TRBJ2-5 gives the full variable domain: EAGVAQSPRYKIIEKRQSVAFWCNPISGHATLYWYQQILGQGPKLLIQFQNNGVVDDSQLPKDRFSAERLKGVDSTLKIQPAKLEDSAVYLCASSSDRGDQETQYFGPGTRLLVL.

V gene TRBV7-2 combines with J gene TRBJ2-3; D possibly corresponds to TRBD2 (5 bases). V lost 6 bases, J lost 3 bases, and 7 bases lay in between. In germline, CDR1 is SGHTA, CDR2 FQGNSA. This CDR3 comprises 12 residues. CDR3 residues: CASRLDTDTQYF. For the CDR3, the DNA is TGTGCCAGCAGACTAGATACAGATACGCAGTATTTT.

This clone was recorded only once. This chain joins TRBV5-1 and TRBJ1-1; D is possibly TRBD1 (5 bases). Germline values: CDR1 SGHRS, CDR2 YFSETQ. The CDR3 has 14 amino acids. Trimming pared 4 bases from V and 4 bases from J, leaving 14 bases between. The CDR3 sequence: CASSHTQGSTEAFF. CDR3 nucleotide sequence: TGCGCCAGCAGCCACACTCAGGGATCCACTGAAGCTTTCTTT.

The chain has TRBV5-1 and TRBJ2-1; D is perhaps TRBD1 (6 bases). CDR3 size: 14 residues. Germline V gene lookup returns CDR1 SGHRS and CDR2 YFSETQ. The germline V and J ends were trimmed by 3 bases and 6 bases, with 13 bases remaining between them. CDR3: CASSWTASSNEQFF. In DNA form, the CDR3 reads TGCGCCAGCAGCTGGACAGCGTCGAGCAATGAGCAGTTCTTC. Together with reference TRBV5-1 and TRBJ2-1, the CDR3 gives the full variable domain: KAGVTQTPRYLIKTRGQQVTLSCSPISGHRSVSWYQQTPGQGLQFLFEYFSETQRNKGNFPGRFSGRQFSNSRSEMNVSTLELGDSALYLCASSWTASSNEQFFGPGTRLTVL.